One TCR beta chain is described in this entry. Participants reported their clinical history, and cohort assignment relied on those reports. These data come from a study of blood T cell repertoires in COVID-19. Study overall: PBMCs, B-cell-depleted T cells, or T cells provided the cDNA or gDNA that made up the material.

V was cut by 3 bases and J by 6 bases, with 9 bases left in between. The length of the CDR3 is 12 residues. Looked up from germline, CDR1 is ENHRY and CDR2 is SYGVKD. Sequencing was performed with immunoSEQ multiplex PCR; in TCRdb, only in-frame clones are kept and a portion is missing. This table has about 230,000 clones, 88% appearing once. The sequencing sample was made of PBMCs or T cells enriched from blood (not recorded which). This chain uses TRBV10-3 with TRBJ2-7; TRBD2 might be the D (5 bases). This receptor was obtained from a woman aged 40 to 50 with acute COVID-19. The CDR3: CAISETGFEQYF. The CDR3 DNA reads as TGTGCCATCAGTGAAACGGGGTTCGAGCAGTACTTC.